The 27 T cell receptor beta chains listed next were all sequenced from one sample in a study of blood T cells in healthy people across ages. It was with a sample-barcoded 5' primer and a J-beta primer mix that a second PCR of roughly 7 to 12 cycles was run. TCRdb used MiXCR to reprocess the 5' RACE reads, holding one entry per CDR3 protein. Of roughly 900,000 distinct CDR3 sequences in the sample, around 46% were seen once. Material: blood. The receptor set was obtained from a man aged 25 to 40 in good health.

The chain is built from TRBV13 and TRBJ2-5, with TRBD2 matching 9 bases. V trimming: 5 bases; J trimming: 0 bases; junction bases outside the gene matches: 7. Germline V lookup: CDR1 PRHDT, CDR2 FYEKMQ (reference sequence). This CDR3 is built from 16 residues. The CDR3 reads CASSPRLAEHQETQYF. As DNA, the CDR3 is TGTGCCAGCAGCCCTCGACTAGCGGAACACCAAGAGACCCAGTACTTC. Variable domain in full (rest from reference TRBV13 and TRBJ2-5): AAGVIQSPRHLIKEKRETATLKCYPIPRHDTVYWYQQGPGQDPQFLISFYEKMQSDKGSIPDRFSAQQFSDYHSELNMSSLELGDSALYFCASSPRLAEHQETQYFGPGTRLLVL.

The sample holds a few counts of this clonotype. V gene TRBV20-1 combines with J gene TRBJ2-7, with a weak D call TRBD2 (6 bases). This CDR3 contains 15 residues. Between the trimmed V and J ends, which lost 1 base and 3 bases, there was a span of 16 bases. The germline V gene encodes CDR1 DFQATT and CDR2 SNEGSKA (reference sequence). The CDR3 loop is CSARVTGSPIYEQYF. CDR3 DNA sequence: TGCAGTGCTAGAGTTACCGGGAGCCCCATCTACGAGCAGTACTTC.

V is TRBV3-1 and J is TRBJ2-2; D is perhaps TRBD1 or TRBD2 (5 bases each). This CDR3 is built from 16 residues. Germline CDR1 and CDR2: LGHDT and YNNKEL (reference sequence). Trimming stripped 5 bases from V and 5 bases from J, with 18 bases between. Here the CDR3 reads CASSSPEGRFTGELFF. The CDR3 bases are TGTGCCAGCAGCTCGCCAGAGGGGCGCTTTACCGGGGAGCTGTTTTTT.

This clonotype was detected only a few times. The genes are TRBV5-1 and TRBJ2-3, with 7 bases matching TRBD2. CDR3 length: 14 residues. Germline CDR1 SGHRS, CDR2 YFSETQ. J gave up 2 bases and V 7 bases, and 7 bases lay outside the gene matches. The CDR3 reads CASRGRANTDTQYF. CDR3 DNA: TGCGCCAGCCGGGGGAGGGCAAACACAGATACGCAGTATTTT.

The V and J genes are TRBV7-9 and TRBJ2-5, with D tentatively TRBD1 or TRBD2 (5 bases each). Matching the DNA end better, TRBJ2-7 makes the J call doubtful. The CDR3 is made up of 15 amino acids. The V gene's germline CDR1 is SEHNR and CDR2 FQNEAQ (reference sequence). The CDR3 DNA reads as TGTGCCAGCAGCCACCGGGACCTTCTTCCCTACGAGCAGTACTTC. This translates into CASSHRDLLPYEQYF.

This clonotype was seen only once. This rearrangement joins TRBV27 to TRBJ2-4; TRBD1 might be the D (6 bases). The CDR3 loop spans 13 amino acids. CDR1 MNHEY and CDR2 SMNVEV come from the germline V gene (reference sequence). V lost 7 bases to trimming and J lost 5 bases, with 12 bases between them. The CDR3 sequence is CASTGALQNIQYF. As DNA, the CDR3 is TGTGCCAGCACAGGGGCGCTACAAAACATTCAGTACTTC.

This clonotype was found a few times. The chain couples TRBV28 to TRBJ1-2, with a possible D match to TRBD1 (5 bases). Germline CDR1 and CDR2: MDHEN and SYDVKM. The CDR3 is 13 amino acids. Trimming removed 7 bases from V and 8 bases from J, with 17 bases in between. The CDR3 region is CASIKAGRDGYTF. The CDR3 region has the DNA TGTGCCAGCATCAAAGCAGGCAGGGACGGCTACACCTTC.

This clonotype was detected only a few times. The chain has TRBV10-3 and TRBJ2-7, with D perhaps matching TRBD1 (5 bases). This CDR3 spans 15 amino acids. CDR1 is ENHRY and CDR2 is SYGVKD in the germline V gene. The V and J ends lost 2 bases and 2 bases respectively, with 13 bases between them. This chain's CDR3 is CAISEQVTATYEQYF. The CDR3 DNA reads as TGTGCCATCAGTGAGCAAGTGACAGCGACCTACGAGCAGTACTTC.

In this sample, this clonotype turned up many times. The chain employs TRBV28 and TRBJ1-5, with D hard to call. This CDR3 comprises 12 residues. V was clipped by 6 bases and J by 0 bases, with 3 bases between them. From germline, CDR1 is MDHEN and CDR2 SYDVKM. The DNA of the CDR3 is TGTGCCAGCAGGAGTAGCAATCAGCCCCAGCATTTT. Its protein product is CASRSSNQPQHF.

This clonotype was found a few times. The chain joins TRBV11-2 to TRBJ2-5; 13 nucleotides match TRBD2. V lost 6 bases to trimming and J lost 1 base; unmatched junction nucleotides: 5. The CDR3 totals 16 residues. The germline CDR1 and CDR2 sequences are SGHAT and FQNNGV. The CDR3 DNA reads TGTGCCAGCAGACCAACTAGCGGGGGGGCCCAAGAGACCCAGTACTTC. Its protein product is CASRPTSGGAQETQYF.

The chain carries TRBV28 and TRBJ2-5; no reliable D call. CDR3 size: 13 residues. Germline values: CDR1 MDHEN, CDR2 SYDVKM. V lost 7 bases and J lost 0, with 9 bases in between. The CDR3 loop reads CASTRTNQETQYF. CDR3 DNA: TGTGCCAGCACCCGTACAAACCAAGAGACCCAGTACTTC.

This clonotype was counted between two and nine times. In DNA form, the CDR3 reads TGCAGTGTAGGGCAGAACCAAGAGACCCAGTACTTC. This translates into CSVGQNQETQYF. The chain couples TRBV20-1 to TRBJ2-5; D unresolved. This CDR3 has 12 residues. The V gene's germline CDR1 is DFQATT and CDR2 SNEGSKA (reference sequence). V was pared by 7 bases and J by 0 bases, with 9 bases between.

The V call is TRBV3-1, the J call TRBJ1-2; D not certain. The germline gives CDR1 LGHDT, CDR2 YNNKEL (reference sequence). Trimming took 2 bases from V and 7 from J, leaving 11 bases between them. This CDR3 has 13 amino acids. CDR3 amino acids: CASSQSGNSGYTF. The CDR3 nucleotides are TGTGCCAGCAGCCAATCTGGGAACAGTGGCTACACCTTC. Full variable domain (missing parts from reference TRBV3-1 and TRBJ1-2): DTAVSQTPKYLVTQMGNDKSIKCEQNLGHDTMYWYKQDSKKFLKIMFSYNNKELIINETVPNRFSPKSPDKAHLNLHINSLELGDSAVYFCASSQSGNSGYTFGSGTRLTVV.

This chain links TRBV7-2 with TRBJ2-4; 7 nucleotides align to TRBD1. The J call may be wrong; the DNA end is better matched by TRBJ2-7. The CDR3 covers 16 residues. Germline V gene data show CDR1 as SGHTA and CDR2 as FQGNSA. The CDR3, as DNA: TGTGCCAGCAGCACCTTGACAGGGTTAGGGATCTACGAGCAGTACTTC. Its protein product is CASSTLTGLGIYEQYF.

The chain links TRBV4-1 to TRBJ1-1; 7 bases are a match to TRBD1. V gave up 0 bases and J gave up 0 bases; unmatched junction bases: 4. The CDR3 loop spans 16 amino acids. The germline CDR1 and CDR2 sequences are MGHRA and YSYEKL. The CDR3 is CASSQDRDRVNTEAFF. The CDR3 DNA reads TGCGCCAGCAGCCAAGACCGAGACAGGGTGAACACTGAAGCTTTCTTT.

V gene TRBV25-1 combines with J gene TRBJ2-3, with 9 bases lining up with TRBD1. This CDR3 has 16 residues. V lost 1 base and J lost 6; bases outside the gene matches: 8. CDR1 and CDR2 from the germline V gene are MGHDK and SYGVNS. The CDR3 nucleotides are TGTGCCAGCAGTGAATCCAAGACAGGGGGTGCCGATACGCAGTATTTT. As protein: CASSESKTGGADTQYF.

V gene TRBV30 combines with J gene TRBJ1-1, with D hard to call. Germline V gives CDR1 GTSNPN, CDR2 SVGIG (reference sequence). The CDR3 is 13 amino acids. V gave up 2 bases and J gave up 2 bases, with 9 bases separating them. The CDR3 here is CAWSSLINTEAFF. CDR3 sequence (DNA): TGTGCCTGGAGTTCTCTCATTAACACTGAAGCTTTCTTT.

This clonotype was observed a few times. The genes are TRBV27 and TRBJ2-1, with D possibly TRBD2 on 7 matching bases. Germline V gives CDR1 MNHEY, CDR2 SMNVEV (reference sequence). The CDR3 is made up of 19 amino acids. V was cut by 3 bases and J by 0 bases, with 21 bases left in between. The CDR3 loop is CASSLVFRRGLSSYNEQFF. The CDR3 bases are TGTGCCAGCAGTTTGGTTTTTCGGCGGGGGCTGAGCTCCTACAATGAGCAGTTCTTC.

The chain combines TRBV12-3 or TRBV12-4 with TRBJ2-5, with 10 positions matching TRBD2. The V gene end was trimmed by 6 bases and the J gene end by 5 bases; junction bases not matched to a gene: 6. CDR3 length equals 14 residues. This CDR3 reads CASSATSGRETQYF. CDR3 bases: TGTGCCAGCAGCGCGACTAGCGGGCGGGAGACCCAGTACTTC.

This clonotype was found a few times. The chain recombines TRBV28 with TRBJ1-2; D call uncertain. Germline CDR1 and CDR2: MDHEN and SYDVKM. V gave up 6 bases and J gave up 5 bases, with 16 bases separating them. This CDR3 is built from 14 residues. CDR3 sequence: CASSLAYRRYGYTF. The CDR3 nucleotides read TGTGCCAGCAGCCTCGCGTATCGGAGGTATGGCTACACCTTC.

V usage is TRBV29-1 and J usage is TRBJ1-5; 7 bases line up with TRBD1. The CDR3 length is 14 residues. V trimming: 4 bases; J trimming: 2 bases; junction bases outside the gene matches: 5. Germline V gene lookup returns CDR1 SQVTM and CDR2 ANQGSEA. The DNA of the CDR3 is TGCAGCGTTGGTTCTGGGACAGGCAATCAGCCCCAGCATTTT. The encoded protein is CSVGSGTGNQPQHF.

The gene calls are TRBV5-1 and TRBJ2-7; the match to TRBD1 covers 9 bases. The V gene's germline CDR1 is SGHRS and CDR2 YFSETQ. The CDR3 spans 15 residues. Unmatched junction bases numbered 4, after V lost 3 bases and J lost 0 bases. The DNA for the CDR3 is TGCGCCAGCAGCTCGGGACAGGGTTACTCCTACGAGCAGTACTTC. Its protein is CASSSGQGYSYEQYF.

V is TRBV5-1 and J is TRBJ2-3, with 7 bases aligning to TRBD1. Germline CDR1 SGHRS, CDR2 YFSETQ. The V gene end was trimmed by 0 bases and the J gene end by 2 bases; junction bases not matched to a gene: 6. The CDR3 contains 16 residues. The chain's CDR3 is CASSLVTGRFTDTQYF. The CDR3 nucleotides are TGCGCCAGCAGCTTGGTGACAGGGCGGTTCACAGATACGCAGTATTTT.

V gene TRBV4-3 combines with J gene TRBJ2-4; D assignment may be TRBD1 or TRBD2 (5 bases each). Trimming cost V 0 bases and J 8 bases, with 11 bases left between them. The germline V gene encodes CDR1 LGHNA and CDR2 YSLEER. CDR3 size: 14 residues. The CDR3 spells CASSQDPREYIQYF. CDR3 coding DNA: TGCGCCAGCAGCCAAGACCCCAGGGAGTACATTCAGTACTTC.

The chain links TRBV28 to TRBJ1-2, with a weak D call TRBD1 (5 bases). Germline CDR1 is MDHEN and CDR2 is SYDVKM. The CDR3 spans 13 residues. Trimming cost V 6 bases and J 4 bases, with 12 bases left between them. CDR3: CASSPTGLYGYTF. In DNA, the CDR3 is TGTGCCAGCAGCCCCACAGGCCTCTATGGCTACACCTTC.

This clonotype has only a few counts. This chain connects TRBV29-1 to TRBJ2-1; D is ambiguous. Deletions cut 6 bases from V and 7 bases from J, with 13 bases between. Germline lookup yields CDR1 SQVTM and CDR2 ANQGSEA. The CDR3 has 12 residues. This CDR3 reads CSVVDGGNEQFF. DNA for the CDR3: TGCAGCGTCGTCGACGGTGGAAATGAGCAGTTCTTC.

This chain connects TRBV27 to TRBJ2-4, with D perhaps matching TRBD1 (6 bases). The J call may be mistaken, given a closer DNA end match to TRBJ2-7. CDR3 size: 16 residues. The germline gives CDR1 MNHEY, CDR2 SMNVEV (reference sequence). As DNA, the CDR3 is TGTGCCAGCAGTTTAAATGTCAGGGGCGGCTCCTACGAGCAGTACTTC. It specifies CASSLNVRGGSYEQYF.